Ten or more counts support the clone carrying this TCR beta chain. The antigen is not known. The CDR3 is 14 amino acids. Per germline, CDR1 MDHEN and CDR2 SYDVKM. Trimming stripped 6 bases from V and 5 bases from J, with 17 bases between. This sample's TCRbeta library carried unique molecular identifier barcodes. In TCRdb, the PCR reads were re-called with MiXCR into one record per CDR3 protein. This table holds 450,000 to 600,000 distinct CDR3 sequences, 10% to 15% found once. This entry comes from a study of T-cell reconstitution after alpha-beta-depleted transplantation in children. General observations from the study: By about two months after transplant, alpha-beta T cells reportedly arose from several hundred graft clones that had expanded. T-cell counts and diversity at one year post-transplant came mainly from newly produced T cells. Surviving thymic progenitors and recipient T cells were the source of high TCRbeta diversity at day 60 in some patients.

The V gene is TRBV28, the J gene TRBJ2-7; D remains unclear. The receptor comes from a male patient aged 10 to 17 who had a stem cell transplant for acute myeloid leukemia, so the T cells may come from the graft donor. Source: PBMCs, mostly from graft donor cells, taken 360 days after TCRalphabeta/CD19-depleted stem cell transplant. CDR3 coding DNA: TGTGCCAGCAGCCCGATCCCATCAGTAGACGAGCAGTACTTC. Its protein product is CASSPIPSVDEQYF. The complete variable domain, with remaining parts taken from reference TRBV28 and TRBJ2-7, reads DVKVTQSSRYLVKRTGEKVFLECVQDMDHENMFWYRQDPGLGLRLIYFSYDVKMKEKGDIPEGYSVSREKKERFSLILESASTNQTSMYLCASSPIPSVDEQYFGPGTRLTVT.